This is a list of T cell receptor beta chains from one sample in a study of OX40 agonist ivuxolimab in advanced cancers. The data were produced by immunoSEQ multiplex PCR, yet TCRdb's version contains in-frame clones alone and is incomplete. The table lists 90,000 to 100,000 clones, more than 85% of them singletons. The specimen was CD4+ or CD8+ T cells sorted from blood, collected in a trial of the OX40 agonist ivuxolimab. All receptors come from an adult with an advanced solid tumor such as melanoma, head and neck, liver or kidney cancer. Each CDR3 is given with its conserved first and last residue. Fields, in order: clone size, D gene, J gene, V gene, CDR3 protein, CDR3 DNA. The D gene is left open where the match is weak. A row's size may be missing; if present it is once, few, many or a size class.

abundance: NA
d_gene: NA
j_gene: TRBJ2-2
v_gene: TRBV4-2
CDR3aa: CASSQDVGTGELFF
CDR3nt: TGTGCCAGCAGCCAAGATGTCGGGACCGGGGAGCTGTTTTTT

abundance: NA
d_gene: NA
j_gene: TRBJ2-1
v_gene: TRBV7-6
CDR3aa: CASSPFSASRYNEQFF
CDR3nt: TGTGCCAGCAGCCCATTCAGTGCTAGCCGATACAATGAGCAGTTCTTC

abundance: NA
d_gene: NA
j_gene: TRBJ2-1
v_gene: TRBV28
CDR3aa: CASSLVNEQFF
CDR3nt: TGTGCCAGCAGCTTAGTCAATGAGCAGTTCTTC

abundance: NA
d_gene: TRBD1
j_gene: TRBJ1-4
v_gene: TRBV9
CDR3aa: CASSVAGTATEKLFF
CDR3nt: TGTGCCAGCAGCGTAGCTGGGACAGCTACCGAAAAACTGTTTTTT

abundance: NA
d_gene: NA
j_gene: TRBJ2-2
v_gene: TRBV2
CDR3aa: CASSVRGELFF
CDR3nt: TGTGCCAGCAGTGTGCGAGGGGAGCTGTTTTTT

abundance: NA
d_gene: NA
j_gene: TRBJ1-2
v_gene: TRBV7-9
CDR3aa: CASTSGTTGYTF
CDR3nt: TGTGCCAGCACGTCCGGGACCACTGGCTACACCTTC

abundance: NA
d_gene: NA
j_gene: TRBJ2-3
v_gene: TRBV29-1
CDR3aa: CSVGGYGTQYF
CDR3nt: TGCAGCGTTGGTGGGTATGGTACGCAGTATTTT

abundance: NA
d_gene: NA
j_gene: TRBJ1-1
v_gene: TRBV29-1
CDR3aa: CSASLLGTEAFF
CDR3nt: TGCAGCGCCTCCTTATTGGGCACTGAAGCTTTCTTT

abundance: once
d_gene: NA
j_gene: TRBJ2-3
v_gene: TRBV7-2
CDR3aa: CASRPGTFRGDTQYF
CDR3nt: TGTGCCAGCAGACCCGGGACTTTCAGGGGAGATACGCAGTATTTT

abundance: NA
d_gene: TRBD1
j_gene: TRBJ1-4
v_gene: TRBV19
CDR3aa: CASSNRGREKLFF
CDR3nt: TGTGCCAGTAGTAACAGGGGACGCGAAAAACTGTTTTTT

abundance: NA
d_gene: NA
j_gene: TRBJ1-1
v_gene: TRBV10-3
CDR3aa: CATGGGTEAFF
CDR3nt: TGTGCCACCGGGGGCGGCACTGAAGCTTTCTTT

abundance: NA
d_gene: NA
j_gene: TRBJ1-1
v_gene: TRBV6-6
CDR3aa: CASNSGISNTEAFF
CDR3nt: TGTGCCAGCAACTCCGGGATCTCGAACACTGAAGCTTTCTTT

abundance: once
d_gene: NA
j_gene: TRBJ2-2
v_gene: TRBV4-3
CDR3aa: CASSQDRTGELFF
CDR3nt: TGCGCCAGCAGCCAAGATCGAACCGGGGAGCTGTTTTTT

abundance: NA
d_gene: TRBD1
j_gene: TRBJ1-2
v_gene: TRBV10-1
CDR3aa: CASSPGQDYGYTF
CDR3nt: TGCGCCAGCAGTCCGGGACAGGACTATGGCTACACCTTC

abundance: NA
d_gene: NA
j_gene: TRBJ2-3
v_gene: TRBV7-8
CDR3aa: CASSLLLTDTQYF
CDR3nt: TGTGCCAGCAGCTTACTGCTCACAGATACGCAGTATTTT

abundance: NA
d_gene: NA
j_gene: TRBJ2-6
v_gene: TRBV5-1
CDR3aa: CASSGPDPGANVLTF
CDR3nt: TGCGCCAGCTCCGGCCCTGATCCCGGGGCCAACGTCCTGACTTTC

abundance: NA
d_gene: NA
j_gene: TRBJ2-6
v_gene: TRBV30
CDR3aa: CAWSVGISGANVLTF
CDR3nt: TGTGCCTGGAGTGTCGGTATCTCTGGGGCCAACGTCCTGACTTTC

abundance: NA
d_gene: TRBD1
j_gene: TRBJ1-1
v_gene: TRBV6-5
CDR3aa: CASSQSRGTEAFF
CDR3nt: TGTGCCAGCTCCCAAAGCAGGGGGACTGAAGCTTTCTTT

abundance: NA
d_gene: NA
j_gene: TRBJ2-7
v_gene: TRBV5-6
CDR3aa: CASSSSRGTYEQYF
CDR3nt: TGTGCCAGCAGCTCCTCCAGGGGAACCTACGAGCAGTACTTC

abundance: NA
d_gene: NA
j_gene: TRBJ2-5
v_gene: TRBV19
CDR3aa: CASSGVLYEETQYF
CDR3nt: TGTGCCAGTAGTGGAGTCTTATACGAAGAGACCCAGTACTTC

abundance: NA
d_gene: TRBD1
j_gene: TRBJ1-4
v_gene: TRBV7-9
CDR3aa: CASSFSQGAGRIVEKLFF
CDR3nt: TGTGCCAGCAGCTTCTCACAGGGGGCGGGAAGGATTGTTGAAAAACTGTTTTTT

abundance: NA
d_gene: TRBD2
j_gene: TRBJ2-5
v_gene: TRBV4-3
CDR3aa: CASSQSPTSGRIQETQYF
CDR3nt: TGCGCCAGCAGCCAAAGTCCGACTAGCGGCAGAATCCAAGAGACCCAGTACTTC

abundance: NA
d_gene: TRBD2
j_gene: TRBJ2-1
v_gene: TRBV29-1
CDR3aa: CSARTHFEVAGGYNEQFF
CDR3nt: TGCAGCGCCCGGACCCACTTTGAGGTAGCGGGGGGTTACAATGAGCAGTTCTTC

abundance: NA
d_gene: NA
j_gene: TRBJ1-1
v_gene: TRBV19
CDR3aa: CASSSRDGLRTEAFF
CDR3nt: TGTGCCAGTAGCAGTCGAGACGGGCTGAGGACTGAAGCTTTCTTT

abundance: NA
d_gene: NA
j_gene: TRBJ1-4
v_gene: TRBV4-1
CDR3aa: CASSQAGEKLFF
CDR3nt: TGCGCCAGCAGCCAAGCTGGGGAAAAACTGTTTTTT

abundance: NA
d_gene: NA
j_gene: TRBJ1-1
v_gene: TRBV14
CDR3aa: CASSQRGGGTEAFF
CDR3nt: TGTGCCAGCAGCCAGAGAGGGGGAGGCACTGAAGCTTTCTTT

abundance: NA
d_gene: TRBD2
j_gene: TRBJ2-3
v_gene: TRBV5-1
CDR3aa: CASSSSGTADTQYF
CDR3nt: TGCGCCAGCAGCTCTAGCGGTACGGCAGATACGCAGTATTTT

abundance: NA
d_gene: NA
j_gene: TRBJ2-2
v_gene: TRBV28
CDR3aa: CASTLGRGTGELFF
CDR3nt: TGTGCCAGCACTCTCGGGCGGGGAACCGGGGAGCTGTTTTTT

abundance: NA
d_gene: TRBD2
j_gene: TRBJ2-5
v_gene: TRBV6-1
CDR3aa: CASIRLAGGGETQYF
CDR3nt: TGTGCCAGCATTAGGCTAGCGGGAGGGGGCGAGACCCAGTACTTC

abundance: NA
d_gene: NA
j_gene: TRBJ1-1
v_gene: TRBV2
CDR3aa: CASSRTRVNTEAFF
CDR3nt: TGTGCCAGCAGTAGAACCAGGGTGAACACTGAAGCTTTCTTT

abundance: NA
d_gene: NA
j_gene: TRBJ1-1
v_gene: TRBV2
CDR3aa: CASIGMSGGRYIEAFF
CDR3nt: TGTGCCAGCATCGGTATGTCGGGGGGACGTTATATTGAAGCTTTCTTT

abundance: NA
d_gene: NA
j_gene: TRBJ2-3
v_gene: TRBV5-1
CDR3aa: CASSLESAYTDTQYF
CDR3nt: TGCGCCAGCAGCTTGGAATCCGCATACACAGATACGCAGTATTTT

abundance: NA
d_gene: TRBD2
j_gene: TRBJ2-1
v_gene: TRBV28
CDR3aa: CASRTRTGGAYNEQFF
CDR3nt: TGTGCCAGCAGGACGAGGACGGGAGGGGCCTACAATGAGCAGTTCTTC

abundance: NA
d_gene: NA
j_gene: TRBJ1-2
v_gene: TRBV7-9
CDR3aa: CASSPESGGYTF
CDR3nt: TGTGCCAGCAGCCCCGAGAGTGGAGGCTACACCTTC

abundance: NA
d_gene: NA
j_gene: TRBJ2-2
v_gene: TRBV21-1
CDR3aa: CASSSGQSAGELFF
CDR3nt: TGTGCCAGCAGCTCGGGACAGTCGGCGGGGGAGCTGTTTTTT

abundance: NA
d_gene: NA
j_gene: TRBJ1-5
v_gene: TRBV27
CDR3aa: CASSEGELVPQHF
CDR3nt: TGTGCCAGCAGCGAGGGAGAGCTAGTCCCCCAGCATTTT

abundance: NA
d_gene: NA
j_gene: TRBJ1-2
v_gene: TRBV6-6
CDR3aa: CASSTRGDGYTF
CDR3nt: TGTGCCAGCAGTACCCGGGGCGACGGCTACACCTTC